This TCR beta chain derives from a study of a mutant IDH1 vaccine in newly diagnosed glioma. The assay was immunoSEQ multiplex PCR, and TCRdb's table has in-frame clones only and misses some. In the table there are just over 65,000 clones, 84% of which are singletons. Time point specified: week 23, last vaccination. Vaccinated patients received 300 ug of mutant IDH1 20-mer peptide per dose, with topical imiquimod. Worth noting for this clone: The antigen remains unidentified.

Germline loops: CDR1 MDHEN, CDR2 SYDVKM. CDR3 size: 15 residues. V lost 7 bases to trimming and J lost 7 bases; unmatched junction nucleotides: 12. Specimen: PBMCs, collected from a glioma patient whose treatment included an IDH1 peptide vaccine. This TCR derives from a young man with glioma. This chain links TRBV28 with TRBJ2-7, with 11 bases fitting TRBD2. This CDR3 is CASTAIGTSGREQYF. CDR3 bases: TGTGCCAGCACCGCAATAGGGACTAGCGGCCGGGAGCAGTACTTC.